Listed below are T cell receptor beta chains from one sample, sequenced in a study of radiotherapy plus CTLA-4 blockade in lung cancer. TCRdb's copy holds only in-frame clones and misses some; the assay was immunoSEQ multiplex PCR. The top ten clones hold 4% to 5% of a sample with roughly 50,000 clones, almost 85% of them seen once. Sequenced here: peripheral blood, sampled from a patient treated with radiotherapy plus ipilimumab. Receptors were obtained from a human donor with non-small cell lung cancer whose response to radiotherapy plus ipilimumab could not be evaluated. The CDR3 runs from the conserved cysteine through the conserved F or W. Each record gives: V gene, J gene, D gene, clone size, CDR3 DNA, CDR3 protein. The D gene is left open where the match is weak. Not all rows give a size; the values are once, few, many and, for expanded clones, a class.

TRBV19	TRBJ1-1	.	.	TGTGCCAGTAGTATTGGAGATTTGGGCACTGAAGCTTTCTTT	CASSIGDLGTEAFF
TRBV5-1	TRBJ2-1	TRBD2	.	TGCGCCACCGGGCGGGGGGTTATATACAATGAGCAGTTCTTC	CATGRGVIYNEQFF
TRBV7-3	TRBJ2-6	.	once	TGTGCCAGCAGTAGGGGACAAACCTCTGGGGCCAACGTCCTGACTTTC	CASSRGQTSGANVLTF
TRBV9	TRBJ1-4	.	once	TGTGCCAGCAGCGTAGTACAGGCTAATGAAAAACTGTTTTTT	CASSVVQANEKLFF
TRBV7-2	TRBJ2-7	TRBD2	.	TGTGCCAGCAGCCCTCAAAGGGAGGGGTTCCCCCCCTACGAGCAGTACTTC	CASSPQREGFPPYEQYF
TRBV4-3	TRBJ1-2	TRBD1	few	TGCGCCAGCAGCCAAGACCCGGGACAGGGCTATGGCTACACCTTC	CASSQDPGQGYGYTF
TRBV28	TRBJ1-1	TRBD1	.	TGTGCCAGCAGTCTTATAGGGGGCTTGAACAGGGGTGCTTTCTTT	CASSLIGGLNRGAFF
TRBV7-2	TRBJ1-5	TRBD1	.	TGTGCCAGCAGCTTGAAGACAGGGGTATATCCCCAGCATTTT	CASSLKTGVYPQHF
TRBV19	TRBJ1-5	.	.	TGTGCCAGTAGTGACGGGGTCACTGCCAATAGCAATCAGCCCCAGCATTTT	CASSDGVTANSNQPQHF
TRBV18	TRBJ2-5	TRBD1	.	TGTGCCAGCTCACCACCTAAATCAGCAGGGGGCGAAGAGACCCAGTACTTC	CASSPPKSAGGEETQYF
TRBV18	TRBJ2-2	TRBD1	.	TGTGCCAGCTCACTGGCCGCAACTGGACAGGGAGCTCCCGGGGAGCTGTTTTTT	CASSLAATGQGAPGELFF
TRBV2	TRBJ1-4	.	.	TGTGCCAGCATGAGGGAGAAACTGTTTTTT	CASMREKLFF
TRBV19	TRBJ2-3	TRBD2	.	TGTGCCAGTAGTACCCCCGAGCGGGAGGGCCTCAATACGCAGTATTTT	CASSTPEREGLNTQYF
TRBV29-1	TRBJ1-1	.	.	TGCAGCGTTCGAGTCCTGAACACTGAAGCTTTCTTT	CSVRVLNTEAFF
TRBV6-1	TRBJ1-1	TRBD1	.	TGTGCCAGCCAGGGGGCGCGGGACACTGAAGCTTTCTTT	CASQGARDTEAFF
TRBV7-6	TRBJ2-5	TRBD1	.	TGTGCCAGCAGCTTCCAGACAGGGGTGCAAGAGACCCAGTACTTC	CASSFQTGVQETQYF
TRBV9	TRBJ2-2	TRBD2	.	TGTGCCAGCAGCGTAGAAATCCAGCGGGAGGGCCTAGCCGGGGAGCTGTTTTTT	CASSVEIQREGLAGELFF
TRBV19	TRBJ1-2	TRBD1	once	TGTGCCAGTAGTATAGAGGACAGGGGTGGCTACACCTTC	CASSIEDRGGYTF
TRBV10-3	TRBJ1-2	TRBD1	once	TGTGCCGTGAGTGGACAGGAGGTATATGGCTACACCTTC	CAVSGQEVYGYTF
TRBV4-1	TRBJ2-1	.	.	TGCGTCAGCAGCCAAGATGAGGAATCAGTTAAGTTCTTC	CVSSQDEESVKFF
TRBV6-5	TRBJ1-5	.	.	TGTGCCAGCAGCCCCAGCGGTTATAGCAATCAGCCCCAGCATTTT	CASSPSGYSNQPQHF
TRBV12-5	TRBJ1-2	.	.	TGTGCTAGTGGCCAATACACGGGGGTGTGGAACTATGGCTACACCTTC	CASGQYTGVWNYGYTF
TRBV9	TRBJ2-7	.	.	TGTGCCAGCAGCCCCAGGGGCGCATCGGGCGACGAGCAGTACTTC	CASSPRGASGDEQYF
TRBV28	TRBJ1-5	TRBD1	once	TGTGCCAGCAGTAGGGACAGGGGTAGCAATCAGCCCCAGCATTTT	CASSRDRGSNQPQHF
TRBV5-8	TRBJ2-1	.	.	TGTGCCAGCAGCTTTGGTCTCGGGGAACAGTCCTACAATGAGCAGTTCTTC	CASSFGLGEQSYNEQFF
TRBV7-2	TRBJ2-5	TRBD2	once	TGTGCCAGCAGTTCCAGCGGGATTCAAGAGACCCAGTACTTC	CASSSSGIQETQYF
TRBV7-9	TRBJ2-1	.	.	TGTGCCAGCAGCCGCGGGACAGCTTACAATGAGCAGTTCTTC	CASSRGTAYNEQFF
TRBV2	TRBJ2-7	.	.	TGTGCCAGCAGTGCTCAGGGAAGGGTCCACGAGCAGTACTTC	CASSAQGRVHEQYF
TRBV5-6	TRBJ2-2	.	.	TGTGCCAGCAGCCCTTTTCGACGGGACACCGGGGAGCTGTTTTTT	CASSPFRRDTGELFF
TRBV19	TRBJ2-1	.	few	TGTGCCAGTAGTCGGAGCTCCTACAATGAGCAGTTCTTC	CASSRSSYNEQFF
TRBV5-4	TRBJ2-1	TRBD2	.	TGTGCCAGCAGCCCGGGACTAGCCCCCAATGAGCAGTTCTTC	CASSPGLAPNEQFF
TRBV14	TRBJ2-1	.	.	TGTGCCAGCTCGGGATGGGACTCCTACAATGAGCAGTTCTTC	CASSGWDSYNEQFF
TRBV21-1	TRBJ1-5	.	.	TGTGCCAGCAGCAGACAGGGGAAGGGCAATCAGCCCCAGCATTTT	CASSRQGKGNQPQHF
TRBV5-1	TRBJ2-1	.	.	TGCGCCAGCAGCTTGTTGGGGACAAGCAATGAGCAGTTCTTC	CASSLLGTSNEQFF
TRBV4-2	TRBJ2-3	TRBD1	.	TGTGCCAGCAGCCAGCCGGGACAGGGATCAGATACGCAGTATTTT	CASSQPGQGSDTQYF
TRBV11-2	TRBJ2-7	TRBD2	.	TGTGCCAGCAGCAAACCCGGGACTATGGGTAGCTACGAGCAGTACTTC	CASSKPGTMGSYEQYF
TRBV28	TRBJ1-1	TRBD1	few	TGTGCCAGCAGTTTCCGACAGGGTGAATCCGACACTGAAGCTTTCTTT	CASSFRQGESDTEAFF
TRBV11-1	TRBJ2-5	.	.	TGTGCCAGCAGCTTACCCGGAGATGGAGGGGGGGCTGGAGAGACCCAGTACTTC	CASSLPGDGGGAGETQYF
TRBV28	TRBJ2-4	.	.	TGTGCCAGCACCGGGGGACCCAAAAACATTCAGTACTTC	CASTGGPKNIQYF
TRBV28	TRBJ1-1	.	.	TGTGCCAGCAGTTCTGGACAATCGAACACTGAAGCTTTCTTT	CASSSGQSNTEAFF
TRBV7-9	TRBJ2-1	TRBD2	.	TGTGCCAGCAGCTTAGGTAGCGGGAGTGTCGATGAGCAGTTCTTC	CASSLGSGSVDEQFF
TRBV2	TRBJ2-1	TRBD2	.	TGTGCCAGCAGTGAAGCGAGTGGGAGGGCCATTGGTGAGCAGTTCTTC	CASSEASGRAIGEQFF
TRBV7-6	TRBJ2-1	TRBD1	.	TGTGCCAGCAGCTTATCAGGGGGTCATGAGCAGTTCTTC	CASSLSGGHEQFF
TRBV6-5	TRBJ1-2	.	.	TGTGCCAGCAGTACGGGGGGAGCTAACTATGGCTACACCTTC	CASSTGGANYGYTF
TRBV11-2	TRBJ2-1	.	.	TGTGCCAGCAGCTTATTGGCAGGGAAACACAATGAGCAGTTCTTC	CASSLLAGKHNEQFF
TRBV7-9	TRBJ2-7	TRBD2	.	TGTGCCAGCAGCTTATCCTCAGGGATGAGCGGGAGTTCCTACGAGCAGTACTTC	CASSLSSGMSGSSYEQYF